A selection of T cell receptor beta chains follows, all from one sample in a study of CD8 T cells in ankylosing spondylitis. One entry per CDR3 protein results from TCRdb running MiXCR on the 5' RACE reads. The table includes fewer than 400,000 distinct CDR3 sequences, approximately 15% detected once. Sample: blood, either unsorted or a sorted T cell fraction (not recorded which). The receptors were sampled from a male donor with ankylosing spondylitis or in good health (not recorded which). CDR3s include the opening cysteine and the closing phenylalanine or tryptophan. D genes are given only for firm matches. Only some rows state a clone size, as once, few, many or a class for expanded clones.

abundance	v_gene	d_gene	CDR3aa
-	TRBV5-1	-	CASSLDGMSGNTIYF
-	TRBV6-6	TRBD1	CASSRTGSEQYF
few	TRBV4-1	-	CASSQEPSGELFF
-	TRBV7-9	-	CASSLNRATGELFF
-	TRBV5-1	-	CASSLGGQGSSYGYTF
-	TRBV20-1	-	CSARGSYNEQFF
few	TRBV5-1	-	CASSLEGSSYNSPLHF
few	TRBV11-2	TRBD2	CASSYSGALQETQYF
-	TRBV9	-	CASSADSRYGYTF
-	TRBV7-9	TRBD1	CASSLRQGEVDEQYF
few	TRBV20-1	TRBD2	CSARGLAMTNEQFF
-	TRBV24-1	-	CATGGGPGYNEQFF
few	TRBV2	-	CASSEEGDEQFF
-	TRBV27	-	CASSFEFPDSLNTGELFF
few	TRBV10-3	TRBD2	CAIRGTSGASNEQFF
few	TRBV5-5	-	CASSGGPQGSPLHF
few	TRBV9	TRBD2	CASSVDALAGFYNEQFF
-	TRBV5-1	TRBD1	CASSLTGGNGEKLFF
-	TRBV6-5	TRBD1	CASSWTGFMNTEAFF
-	TRBV5-6	-	CASSLGSLGPGTGELFF
-	TRBV5-1	-	CASSFGTDVVGETQYF
few	TRBV20-1	-	CSASGGKIGYTF
many	TRBV7-2	TRBD2	CASSLGAGGGAQFF
few	TRBV6-5	TRBD1	CASSLGQTRTDTQYF
-	TRBV12-3/TRBV12-4	TRBD1	CASSPTGGGTGELFF
-	TRBV5-1	TRBD2	CASSGELAGYNEQFF
-	TRBV11-2	-	CASSLEGGGSSYEQYF
-	TRBV20-1	-	CSASTGQNYGYTF
few	TRBV11-3	-	CASSLGPSPASEQFF
few	TRBV6-5	TRBD2	CASSSQGTSRNYEQYF
-	TRBV12-3/TRBV12-4	-	CASSLGQTKNTEAFF
once	TRBV6-1	-	CASCHWDTQYTDTQYF
few	TRBV5-1	-	CASSLGTASDTQYF
few	TRBV7-9	-	CASSLDVDYLTDTQYF
-	TRBV15	-	CATSRDLVARTITDTQYF
few	TRBV20-1	-	CSAAPGSGENEQFF
few	TRBV5-1	-	CASTSSGPTTNYGYTF
many	TRBV5-1	TRBD2	CASSLVLAESSYEQYF
-	TRBV12-3/TRBV12-4	-	CASSSSTGGYTF
-	TRBV20-1	-	CSARDPLKGPTGELFF
few	TRBV4-1	-	CASSFPDRNTGELFF
few	TRBV5-1	TRBD1	CASQDRGDRRAFF
-	TRBV12-3/TRBV12-4	TRBD2	CASSRTSGRVDTQYF
few	TRBV6-1	-	CASGQGTSGKQQFF
many	TRBV15	TRBD1	CATSSLTGTGTDTQYF